This TCR beta chain stems from a study of spatial heterogeneity in lung cancer. The time point is: sample taken at primary tumor resection. Unsorted whole RNA samples from tumor, nontumor lung or frozen PBMC were sequenced. The donors, roughly 70 patients with untreated early-stage non-small cell lung cancer, provided the samples. TCRdb itself ran the 5' RACE reads through MiXCR, one entry per CDR3 protein. The repertoire holds about 92,000 distinct CDR3 sequences, with approximately 12% as singletons. This sample comprised PBMCs, obtained at surgery. This TCR came from a male donor with early-stage non-small cell lung cancer.

Here the CDR3 reads CASSYRNSDTQYF. In DNA form, the CDR3 reads TGCGCCAGCAGCTATAGAAATTCGGATACGCAGTATTTT. The rearrangement joins TRBV5-1 to TRBJ2-3, with D unclear. This CDR3 has 13 residues. Trimming took 3 bases from V and 6 from J, leaving 11 bases between them. Germline-derived CDR1 and CDR2 are SGHRS and YFSETQ.